This TCR beta chain was captured in a study of OX40 agonist ivuxolimab in advanced cancers. Study as a whole: Cohort: about 82% men, mean age about 60, aged about 23 to 79. Study observations and caveats: The CD4+ and CD8+ T cells in the blood had expanded clonally by week 6 at 0.1 to 3.0 mg/kg.

Some clones are missing from TCRdb's copy, which holds only in-frame ones; the method was immunoSEQ multiplex PCR. The table records roughly 34,000 clones, 82% of them present only once. Regarding this clone: Antigen unknown. Other nucleotide sequences from this sample produce the same CDR3.

V was shortened by 3 bases and J by 1 base, with 0 bases between the two germline ends. The CDR3 covers 11 residues. Germline lookup yields CDR1 KGHSH and CDR2 LQKENI. The gene calls are TRBV18 and TRBJ2-5; D is ambiguous. Material: CD4+ or CD8+ T cells sorted from blood, obtained in a trial of the OX40 agonist ivuxolimab. The sequence came from an adult with an advanced solid tumor such as melanoma, head and neck, liver or kidney cancer. The CDR3, as DNA: TGTGCCAGCTCACCCCAAGAGACCCAGTACTTC. Its protein product is CASSPQETQYF. The entire variable domain, with the rest obtained from reference TRBV18 and TRBJ2-5, is as follows: NAGVMQNPRHLVRRRGQEARLRCSPMKGHSHVYWYRQLPEEGLKFMVYLQKENIIDESGMPKERFSAEFPKEGPSILRIQQVVRGDSAAYFCASSPQETQYFGPGTRLLVL.